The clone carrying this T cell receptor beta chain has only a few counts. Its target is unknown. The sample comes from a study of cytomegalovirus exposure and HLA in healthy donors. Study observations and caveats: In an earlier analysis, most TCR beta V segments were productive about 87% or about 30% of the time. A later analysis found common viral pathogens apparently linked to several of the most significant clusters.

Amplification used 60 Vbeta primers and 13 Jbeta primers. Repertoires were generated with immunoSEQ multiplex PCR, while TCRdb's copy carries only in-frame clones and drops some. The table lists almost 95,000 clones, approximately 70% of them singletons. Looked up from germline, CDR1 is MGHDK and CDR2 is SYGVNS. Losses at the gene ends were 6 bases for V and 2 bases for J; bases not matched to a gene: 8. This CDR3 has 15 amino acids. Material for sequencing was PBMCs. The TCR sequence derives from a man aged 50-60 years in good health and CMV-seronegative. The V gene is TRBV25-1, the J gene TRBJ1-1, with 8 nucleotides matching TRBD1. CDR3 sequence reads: CASSGFGQGNTEAFF. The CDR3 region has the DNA TGTGCCAGCAGCGGATTCGGACAGGGAAACACTGAAGCTTTCTTT.